The 30 T cell receptor beta chains below come from one sample, sequenced in a study of technical replicates of blood from several donors. The table came from immunoSEQ multiplex PCR; TCRdb's copy has only in-frame clones and leaves some out. The sample includes 50,000 or so clones, 90% to 95% of them seen just once. The sample consisted of PBMCs. The receptors come from a human donor in good health. Some clones in this sample may be carry-over from other donors' samples.

This chain connects TRBV9 to TRBJ2-1; possible D gene TRBD2, 6 bases. The CDR3 contains 12 residues. Germline values: CDR1 SGDLS, CDR2 YYNGEE. Trimming pared 2 bases from V and 10 bases from J, leaving 10 bases between. In DNA form, the CDR3 reads TGTGCCAGCAGCGTCCTTGGACTAGAGCAGTTCTTC. This codes for CASSVLGLEQFF. The variable domain in full, completed from reference TRBV9 and TRBJ2-1, reads DSGVTQTPKHLITATGQRVTLRCSPRSGDLSVYWYQQSLDQGLQFLIQYYNGEERAKGNILERFSAQQFPDLHSELNLSSLELGDSALYFCASSVLGLEQFFGPGTRLTVL.

The rearrangement uses TRBV4-1 and TRBJ1-4; D is possibly TRBD1 (6 bases). The CDR3 runs to 19 residues. V shed 2 bases and J shed 2 bases, with 21 bases lying between them. CDR1 and CDR2 from the germline V gene are MGHRA and YSYEKL. The CDR3 sequence: CASSQKTGILPGTNEKLFF. CDR3 in DNA: TGCGCCAGCAGCCAAAAGACAGGTATCTTACCTGGTACTAATGAAAAACTGTTTTTT.

This clone has more than one count but fewer than ten. The chain is built from TRBV15 and TRBJ2-5; maybe TRBD1 (5 bases). This CDR3 spans 15 amino acids. V was clipped by 0 bases and J by 4 bases, with 12 bases between them. CDR1 LNHNV and CDR2 YYDKDF come from the germline V gene (reference sequence). CDR3 in DNA: TGTGCCACCAGCAGAGACCAAGGACATCTAGAGACCCAGTACTTC. Protein: CATSRDQGHLETQYF. Variable domain in full (rest from reference TRBV15 and TRBJ2-5): DAMVIQNPRYQVTQFGKPVTLSCSQTLNHNVMYWYQQKSSQAPKLLFHYYDKDFNNEADTPDNFQSRRPNTSFCFLDIRSPGLGDTAMYLCATSRDQGHLETQYFGPGTRLLVL.

This sequence joins TRBV7-9 and TRBJ1-5; 11 positions match TRBD1. Germline V gives CDR1 SEHNR, CDR2 FQNEAQ (reference sequence). The CDR3 has 16 residues. V lost 3 bases to trimming and J lost 2 bases; unmatched junction nucleotides: 3. The CDR3 is CASSFGQGAGNQPQHF. CDR3 in DNA: TGTGCCAGCAGCTTCGGACAGGGGGCTGGCAATCAGCCCCAGCATTTT.

This sequence joins TRBV5-6 and TRBJ2-1, with 8 bases lining up with TRBD1. Germline CDR1 is SGHDT and CDR2 is YYEEEE. This CDR3 is 14 amino acids long. V shed 1 base, J shed 8 bases, and the junction held 5 bases outside the gene matches. The CDR3 loop is CASSLTGGFYEQFF. The DNA of the CDR3 is TGTGCCAGCAGCTTGACAGGGGGTTTCTATGAGCAGTTCTTC. Combining the CDR3 with reference TRBV5-6 and TRBJ2-1 gives the whole variable domain DAGVTQSPTHLIKTRGQQVTLRCSPKSGHDTVSWYQQALGQGPQFIFQYYEEEERQRGNFPDRFSGHQFPNYSSELNVNALLLGDSALYLCASSLTGGFYEQFFGPGTRLTVL.

This clone was found once. The V and J genes are TRBV19 and TRBJ2-5; D is uncertain. V was clipped by 6 bases and J by 4 bases, with 12 bases between them. The CDR3 is made up of 13 amino acids. Germline CDR1 LNHDA, CDR2 SQIVND (reference sequence). The CDR3 region is CASRLVGVETQYF. The DNA of the CDR3 is TGTGCCAGTAGATTGGTGGGCGTAGAGACCCAGTACTTC.

The V gene is TRBV15, the J gene TRBJ2-5; TRBD1 agrees at 9 bases. CDR3 length: 16 residues. The trim removed 0 bases at V and 7 bases at J, leaving 9 bases unmatched. CDR1 is LNHNV and CDR2 is YYDKDF in the germline V gene (reference sequence). The CDR3 DNA reads as TGTGCCACCAGCAGAGAACAGGGACAGGGCTCGGGGACCCAGTACTTC. Translated, it gives CATSREQGQGSGTQYF.

The V and J genes are TRBV10-3 and TRBJ2-7, with D perhaps TRBD2 (5 bases). CDR3 length: 15 residues. Per the germline V gene, CDR1 is ENHRY and CDR2 is SYGVKD. V was trimmed by 0 bases and J by 6 bases, leaving 15 bases between them. In DNA form, the CDR3 reads TGTGCCATCAGTGAGTCGTCAAGCCTAGCAGGCGAGCAGTACTTC. It is translated as CAISESSSLAGEQYF.

The chain carries TRBV5-4 and TRBJ2-6; a possible D gene is TRBD2 (7 bases). The length of the CDR3 is 17 residues. With 4 bases removed from V and 0 bases from J, the gap between germline ends came to 14 bases. The germline gives CDR1 SGHNT, CDR2 YYREEE (reference sequence). In nucleotides, the CDR3 is TGTGCCAGCAGCCCGGGGGCGGGGGACTCTGGGGCCAACGTCCTGACTTTC. It yields the protein CASSPGAGDSGANVLTF.

This chain links TRBV30 with TRBJ2-1; 9 positions match TRBD1. The CDR3 is made up of 15 amino acids. The germline gives CDR1 GTSNPN, CDR2 SVGIG (reference sequence). Trimming took 4 bases from V and 4 from J; bases not matched to a gene: 8. As DNA, the CDR3 is TGTGCCTGGACCCCCGGACAGGGGAGGTACAATGAGCAGTTCTTC. Translated: CAWTPGQGRYNEQFF.

J is TRBJ2-6 and V is TRBV11-2; D ambiguous. CDR3 length: 14 residues. Germline V gene sequence: CDR1 SGHAT, CDR2 FQNNGV. V lost 5 bases to trimming and J lost 4 bases, with 9 bases between them. CDR3 sequence (DNA): TGTGCCAGCAGCCGAGGTACGGGGGCCAACGTCCTGACTTTC. Its translation: CASSRGTGANVLTF.

This clone was detected only a few times. The rearrangement links TRBV5-5 to TRBJ1-2; a possible D gene is TRBD1 (6 bases). The CDR3 has 15 residues. The germline gives CDR1 SGHKS, CDR2 YYEKEE (reference sequence). V lost 6 bases, J lost 1 base, and 16 bases lay in between. For the CDR3, the DNA is TGTGCCAGCATGTCGCCAGACAGGCATAACTATGGCTACACCTTC. As protein: CASMSPDRHNYGYTF.

The chain links TRBV6-5 to TRBJ2-3; the match to TRBD1 covers 8 bases. Germline V lookup: CDR1 MNHEY, CDR2 SVGAGI. The CDR3 is made up of 15 amino acids. Unmatched junction bases numbered 12, after V lost 7 bases and J lost 6 bases. In DNA, the CDR3 is TGTGCCAGCACCCGGGGTCTTACAGGGGGGGATACGCAGTATTTT. Its translation: CASTRGLTGGDTQYF.

This clone was seen only once. The chain has TRBV30 and TRBJ2-1, with 11 bases fitting TRBD1. CDR1 GTSNPN and CDR2 SVGIG come from the germline V gene (reference sequence). The V segment lost 2 bases and the J segment 8 bases; nucleotides outside the gene matches: 20. The CDR3 runs 19 residues. CDR3 DNA sequence: TGTGCCTGGAGTTTACGCCGGCGTGGGTTGGGACAGGGGGTAGATGAGCAGTTCTTC. Translation: CAWSLRRRGLGQGVDEQFF.

The V call is TRBV7-2, the J call TRBJ1-6, with 7 positions matching TRBD1. Germline CDR1 and CDR2: SGHTA and FQGNSA. V was pared by 5 bases and J by 10 bases, with 5 bases of the junction left unmatched. The CDR3 runs 13 residues. CDR3 loop: CASSLDRVSPLHF. As DNA, the CDR3 is TGTGCCAGCAGCCTAGACAGGGTCTCACCCCTCCACTTT.

The V gene is TRBV4-3, the J gene TRBJ2-7, with TRBD1 matching over 10 bases. CDR1 is LGHNA and CDR2 is YSLEER in the germline V gene. J lost 3 bases, V lost 0 bases, and 5 bases had no gene match. The CDR3 is made up of 16 amino acids. The CDR3 loop is CASSQDRGQGVYEQYF. As DNA, the CDR3 is TGCGCCAGCAGCCAAGATAGAGGACAGGGGGTCTACGAGCAGTACTTC.

This chain joins TRBV5-1 and TRBJ1-5, with D perhaps matching TRBD1 (6 bases). CDR1 is SGHRS and CDR2 is YFSETQ in the germline V gene. This CDR3 spans 15 amino acids. Deletions cut 2 bases from V and 4 bases from J, with 13 bases between. The CDR3 sequence: CASSFTGNGNQPQHF. The CDR3 DNA is TGCGCCAGCAGCTTCACAGGGAATGGAAATCAGCCCCAGCATTTT.

The J gene is TRBJ1-1, the V gene TRBV6-5, with 7 bases aligning to TRBD1. Germline assignment: CDR1 MNHEY and CDR2 SVGAGI. This CDR3 region has 13 residues. V was pared by 4 bases and J by 9 bases, with 8 bases of the junction left unmatched. CDR3 residues: CASSFIWTGKAFF. CDR3 coding DNA: TGTGCCAGCAGTTTTATCTGGACAGGTAAAGCTTTCTTT.

The chain uses TRBV9 and TRBJ1-2, with D possibly TRBD1 on 6 matching bases. V shed 2 bases and J shed 4 bases, with 15 bases lying between them. This CDR3 has 15 residues. Germline assignment: CDR1 SGDLS and CDR2 YYNGEE. CDR3 DNA: TGTGCCAGCAGCGTCCTTCCCACAGGGCGCTATGGCTACACCTTC. This translates into CASSVLPTGRYGYTF. Full variable domain (missing parts from reference TRBV9 and TRBJ1-2): DSGVTQTPKHLITATGQRVTLRCSPRSGDLSVYWYQQSLDQGLQFLIQYYNGEERAKGNILERFSAQQFPDLHSELNLSSLELGDSALYFCASSVLPTGRYGYTFGSGTRLTVV.

Points on this clone: Its ends do not fully match the called genes, so a read error is possible. V usage is TRBV11-2 and J usage is TRBJ2-3; 9 nucleotides match TRBD2. The CDR3 runs to 16 residues. Germline V gives CDR1 SGHAT, CDR2 FQNNGV. CDR3: CASSLEGTSYTDTQYF. CDR3 nucleotides: TGTGCCAGCAGCCTAGAAGGGACTAGCTACACAGATACGCAGTATTTT.

As DNA, the CDR3 is TGTGCCAGCAGCTTAGGGGTCTGGGGGGGCCGCTCCTACAATGAGCAGTTCTTC. Protein sequence: CASSLGVWGGRSYNEQFF. This rearrangement joins TRBV11-3 to TRBJ2-1; tentative D call: TRBD2 (7 bases). In germline, CDR1 is SGHNT, CDR2 YENEEA. CDR3 size: 18 residues. Trimming removed 1 base from V and 0 bases from J, with 16 bases in between. Drawing the rest from reference TRBV11-3 and TRBJ2-1, the complete variable domain is EAGVVQSPRYKIIEKKQPVAFWCNPISGHNTLYWYLQNLGQGPELLIRYENEEAVDDSQLPKDRFSAERLKGVDSTLKIQPAELGDSAVYLCASSLGVWGGRSYNEQFFGPGTRLTVL.

The genes are TRBV5-6 and TRBJ2-1; D gene ambiguous. The CDR3 has 13 amino acids. Deletions cut 2 bases from V and 2 bases from J, with 5 bases between. Germline assignment: CDR1 SGHDT and CDR2 YYEEEE. CDR3 DNA sequence: TGTGCCAGCAGCTTCTATGCCTACAATGAGCAGTTCTTC. As protein: CASSFYAYNEQFF.

This chain joins TRBV6-4 and TRBJ1-2, with 8 bases identical to TRBD1. Germline V CDR1 and CDR2: MRHNA, SNTAGT. There are 13 residues in the CDR3. The V gene end was trimmed by 5 bases and the J gene end by 8 bases; junction bases not matched to a gene: 7. The CDR3 DNA follows: TGTGCCAGCAGTCCGACAGGGGAGGTGGGCTACACCTTC. Translating gives CASSPTGEVGYTF.

The gene calls are TRBV7-2 and TRBJ1-2, with D perhaps matching TRBD1 (5 bases). The CDR3 has 15 residues. Germline V gene lookup returns CDR1 SGHTA and CDR2 FQGNSA. V gave up 4 bases and J gave up 4 bases, with 16 bases separating them. The CDR3, as DNA: TGTGCCAGCAGCTCGGGGGGAGGGAATGGCTATGGCTACACCTTC. It yields the protein CASSSGGGNGYGYTF.

The chain combines TRBV7-9 with TRBJ1-1; D not resolved. V was cut by 5 bases and J by 0 bases, with 10 bases left in between. The CDR3 covers 14 residues. From germline, CDR1 is SEHNR and CDR2 FQNEAQ (reference sequence). The CDR3 region is CASSPSPVNTEAFF. CDR3 in DNA: TGTGCCAGCAGCCCTAGTCCGGTGAACACTGAAGCTTTCTTT.

The chain is built from TRBV5-6 and TRBJ2-7, with TRBD1 matching over 8 bases. The CDR3 loop spans 16 amino acids. The J segment lost 5 bases and the V segment lost 4 bases, leaving 14 bases of the junction unmatched. Germline values: CDR1 SGHDT, CDR2 YYEEEE. CDR3 nucleotides: TGTGCCAGCAGCGGCGGACAGGGCTCTTTGAGCCACGAGCAGTACTTC. This gives the protein CASSGGQGSLSHEQYF.

The sample holds one count of this clone. The chain carries TRBV5-6 and TRBJ2-5; no reliable D call. This CDR3 has 14 amino acids. CDR1 is SGHDT and CDR2 is YYEEEE in the germline V gene. Between the trimmed V and J ends, which lost 0 bases and 5 bases, there was a span of 11 bases. CDR3: CASSLARFRETQYF. For the CDR3, the DNA is TGTGCCAGCAGCTTGGCGCGGTTCCGGGAGACCCAGTACTTC.

The V and J genes are TRBV2 and TRBJ1-1, with TRBD1 matching over 8 bases. Germline loops: CDR1 SNHLY, CDR2 FYNNEI. V was pared by 7 bases and J by 4 bases, with 5 bases of the junction left unmatched. The CDR3 runs 13 residues. Here the CDR3 reads CASTRQGSTEAFF. CDR3 DNA sequence: TGTGCCAGCACCAGACAGGGGAGCACTGAAGCTTTCTTT.

The J gene is TRBJ2-5, the V gene TRBV5-6, with TRBD1 identical over 7 bases. Germline-derived CDR1 and CDR2 are SGHDT and YYEEEE. V lost 3 bases and J lost 5; bases outside the gene matches: 10. The length of the CDR3 is 15 residues. CDR3 sequence: CASSWDSKEWETQYF. As DNA, the CDR3 is TGTGCCAGCAGCTGGGACAGTAAAGAGTGGGAGACCCAGTACTTC.

The chain has TRBV18 and TRBJ1-1; no firm D call. Trimming cost V 2 bases and J 5 bases, with 21 bases left between them. Germline assignment: CDR1 KGHSH and CDR2 LQKENI. The CDR3 runs to 17 residues. The CDR3 region is CASSPRRVDLTGTEAFF. CDR3 nucleotide sequence: TGTGCCAGCTCACCAAGGAGGGTTGACCTAACGGGGACTGAAGCTTTCTTT.